This T cell receptor beta chain was identified during a study of T cell responses to AZD1222 COVID-19 vaccine. Using immunoSEQ multiplex PCR, the repertoire was profiled, and TCRdb retains in-frame clones only, with some absent. Here the sample spans tens of thousands of clones, roughly 90% being singletons. After removal of 5 bases from V and 8 bases from J, the junction contained 5 bases not matched to a gene. Germline loops: CDR1 MNHEY, CDR2 SVGAGI. The CDR3 runs to 12 residues. The chain links TRBV6-5 to TRBJ1-2, with 7 bases matching TRBD1. The material sequenced was peripheral blood, taken 28 days after the second AZD1222 dose. This clonotype originated in an adult who received the AZD1222 COVID-19 vaccine. The chain's CDR3 is CASSQGVGGYTF. For the CDR3, the DNA is TGTGCCAGCAGTCAGGGGGTGGGCGGCTACACCTTC.